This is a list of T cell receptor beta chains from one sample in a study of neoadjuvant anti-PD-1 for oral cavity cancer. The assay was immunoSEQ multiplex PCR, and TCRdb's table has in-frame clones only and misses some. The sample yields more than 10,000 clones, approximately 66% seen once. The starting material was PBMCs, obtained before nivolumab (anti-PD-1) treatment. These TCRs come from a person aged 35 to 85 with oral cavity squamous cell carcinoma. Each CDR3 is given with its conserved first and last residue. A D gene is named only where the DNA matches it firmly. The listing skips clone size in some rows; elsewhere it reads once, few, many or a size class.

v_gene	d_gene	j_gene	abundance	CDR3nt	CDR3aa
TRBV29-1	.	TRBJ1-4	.	TGCAGCGCCGGGGGGAGGGATGAAAAACTGTTTTTT	CSAGGRDEKLFF
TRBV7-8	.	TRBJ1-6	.	TGTGCCAGCAGCTTAGAAGATTTAACGTCCTATAATTCACCCCTCCACTTT	CASSLEDLTSYNSPLHF
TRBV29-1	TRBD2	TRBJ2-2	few	TGCAGCGTTAAAGCGGGAACGGCCGGGGAGCTGTTTTTT	CSVKAGTAGELFF
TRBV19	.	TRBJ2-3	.	TGTGCCAGTAGTCCAGGGCTGGGAAGCACAGATACGCAGTATTTT	CASSPGLGSTDTQYF
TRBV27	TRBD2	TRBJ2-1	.	TGTGCCAGCAGTGTTAGCGGGGTCAGAAATGAGCAGTTCTTC	CASSVSGVRNEQFF
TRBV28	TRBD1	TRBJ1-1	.	TGTGCCAGCAGACTCACAGGGGGGAGAGTGGGGAACACTGAAGCTTTCTTT	CASRLTGGRVGNTEAFF
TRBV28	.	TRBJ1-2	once	TGTGCCAGCAGCTTTCCCTTCGTCGGCGGCGATGGCTACACCTTC	CASSFPFVGGDGYTF
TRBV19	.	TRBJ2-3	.	TGTGCCAGTCGTCCATTGGGGGAACGCACAGATACGCAGTATTTT	CASRPLGERTDTQYF
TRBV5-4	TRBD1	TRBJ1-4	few	TGTGCCAGCAGCTTGGACAGGGGGCAGAATGAAAAACTGTTTTTT	CASSLDRGQNEKLFF
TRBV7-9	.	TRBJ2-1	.	TGTGCCAGCAGCCCTAACGTCGGGGGCAATGAGCAGTTCTTC	CASSPNVGGNEQFF
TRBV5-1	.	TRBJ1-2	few	TGCGCCAGCAGCTTGGAGGGGAAGAACTATGGCTACACCTTC	CASSLEGKNYGYTF
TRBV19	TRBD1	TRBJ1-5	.	TGTGCCAGTAGTAAGGGACAGTGGAGCAATCAGCCCCAGCATTTT	CASSKGQWSNQPQHF
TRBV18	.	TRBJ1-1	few	TGTGCCAGCTCACCACTAGGGGAAAGAGCTTTCTTT	CASSPLGERAFF
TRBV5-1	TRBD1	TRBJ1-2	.	TGCGCCAGCAGCCCAGGACAGGGGACCAACTATGGCTACACCTTC	CASSPGQGTNYGYTF
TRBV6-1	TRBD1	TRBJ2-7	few	TGTGCCAGCAGTTCACAGACAGGGCAGTCCTACGAGCAGTACTTC	CASSSQTGQSYEQYF
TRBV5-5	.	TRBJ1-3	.	TGTGCCAGCAGCTTGGATTGGGGAGGTGGAAACACCATATATTTT	CASSLDWGGGNTIYF
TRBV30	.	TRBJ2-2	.	TGTGCCTGGAGTAGGCGTAACGGGGAGCTGTTTTTT	CAWSRRNGELFF
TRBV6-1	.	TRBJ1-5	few	TGTGCCAGCAGTGCAGGGGCGGACCAGCCCCAGCATTTT	CASSAGADQPQHF
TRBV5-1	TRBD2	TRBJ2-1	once	TGCGCCAGCAGCTTTACCGGGACTAGCGGGAGGACCACTTACAATGAGCAGTTCTTC	CASSFTGTSGRTTYNEQFF
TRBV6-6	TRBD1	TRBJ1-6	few	TGTGCCAGCAGCCCACAGGGGGCTGATTCACCCCTCCACTTT	CASSPQGADSPLHF
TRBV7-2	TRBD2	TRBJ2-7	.	TGTGCCAGCACCCTGGATAGCGGGGGGCTAGCCTACGAGCAGTACTTC	CASTLDSGGLAYEQYF
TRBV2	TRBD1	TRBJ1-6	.	TGTGCCAGCAGTGAAGGGGGCAGGGGGAGCTCCTATAATTCACCCCTCCACTTT	CASSEGGRGSSYNSPLHF
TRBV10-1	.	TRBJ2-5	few	TGCGCCAGCAGCCCCCTCGGGACGGGACGGGAGACCCAGTACTTC	CASSPLGTGRETQYF
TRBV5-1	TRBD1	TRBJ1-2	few	TGCGCCAGCAGCTCCAGGACAGGGAGGGACTATGGCTACACCTTC	CASSSRTGRDYGYTF
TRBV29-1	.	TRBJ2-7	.	TGCAGCGTGAGAGGAGGAGCGGATCTCTACGAGCAGTACTTC	CSVRGGADLYEQYF
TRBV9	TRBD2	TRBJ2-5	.	TGTGCCAGCAGCTCCACTAGCGGGGGGGCAGTGACCCAGTACTTC	CASSSTSGGAVTQYF
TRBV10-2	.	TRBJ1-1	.	TGCGCCAGCAGTGAAACGGGGGGTAGGACTGAAGCTTTCTTT	CASSETGGRTEAFF
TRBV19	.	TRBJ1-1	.	TGTGCCAGTAGTAACCCTTCTGGGGGCGAATTTGTTTACCACACTGAAGCTTTCTTT	CASSNPSGGEFVYHTEAFF
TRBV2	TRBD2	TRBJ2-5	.	TGTGCCAGCAGCCCTGGGGCGGGGGGCCGGGAGACCCAGTACTTC	CASSPGAGGRETQYF
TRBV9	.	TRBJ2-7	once	TGTGCCAGCATCCAAGTAGACGGGGGGCCCAACGAGCAGTACTTC	CASIQVDGGPNEQYF
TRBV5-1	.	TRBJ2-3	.	TGCGCCAGCAGCTTGTGGACAGACACAGATACGCAGTATTTT	CASSLWTDTDTQYF
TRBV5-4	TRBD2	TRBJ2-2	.	TGTGCCAGCAGGAGGGCCGGGACTAGCGGACACACCGGGGAGCTGTTTTTT	CASRRAGTSGHTGELFF
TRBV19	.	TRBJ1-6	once	TGTGCCAGTAGTCACAGGGCCTCACCCCTCCACTTT	CASSHRASPLHF
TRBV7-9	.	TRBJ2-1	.	TGTGCCAGCAGGCCGGGGGCTATCTCCTACAATGAGCAGTTCTTC	CASRPGAISYNEQFF
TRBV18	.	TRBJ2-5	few	TGTGCCAGCTCAGGAACACTTCAAGAGACCCAGTACTTC	CASSGTLQETQYF
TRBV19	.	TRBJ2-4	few	TGTGCCAGTAGTATGAAGCGGAGGGGGGACTACAAAAACATTCAGTACTTC	CASSMKRRGDYKNIQYF
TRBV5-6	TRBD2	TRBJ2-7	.	TGTGCCAGCAGCTTGGTGGGGACTAGAGGGTACTTC	CASSLVGTRGYF
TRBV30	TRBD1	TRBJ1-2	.	TGTGCCTGGTCTGCGGGACAGATGACAGCTAACTATGGCTACACCTTC	CAWSAGQMTANYGYTF
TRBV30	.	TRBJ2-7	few	TGTGCCTCCCTTTGGGGAAAGGGGGAGCAGTACTTC	CASLWGKGEQYF
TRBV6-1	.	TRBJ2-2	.	TGTGCCAGCAGCCAGGGACATAAGGCCGGGGAGCTGTTTTTT	CASSQGHKAGELFF
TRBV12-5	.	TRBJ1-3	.	TGTGCTAGTGGTTCCCCCCGGGGGGAGGCCGGAAACACCATATATTTT	CASGSPRGEAGNTIYF
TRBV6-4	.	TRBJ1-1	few	TGTGCCAGCAGTGACCGACGGAACACTGAAGCTTTCTTT	CASSDRRNTEAFF
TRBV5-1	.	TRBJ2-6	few	TGCGCCAGCAGCTTGTCCTCAGGGTTGTACTCTGGGGCCAACGTCCTGACTTTC	CASSLSSGLYSGANVLTF
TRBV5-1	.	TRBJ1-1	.	TGCGCCAGCAGCTTGGCGTGGGGCTTGAACACTGAAGCTTTCTTT	CASSLAWGLNTEAFF
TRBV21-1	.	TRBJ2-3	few	TGTGCCAGCAGCATGGCACGTACGCAGTATTTT	CASSMARTQYF
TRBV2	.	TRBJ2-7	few	TGTGCCAGCAGCTCTCGTTGGGGGGGCGGCGAGCAGTACTTC	CASSSRWGGGEQYF
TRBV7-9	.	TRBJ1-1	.	TGTGCCAGCAGCTTAGGGCCCACTCGGCCGAACACTGAAGCTTTCTTT	CASSLGPTRPNTEAFF
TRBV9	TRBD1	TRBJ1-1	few	TGTGCCAGCAGCCCTTCGACAGGGAAGGAAAACACTGAAGCTTTCTTT	CASSPSTGKENTEAFF
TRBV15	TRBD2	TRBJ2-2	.	TGTGCCACCAGCAGAAGCCGACTAGCGGGATCGAACGGGGAGCTGTTTTTT	CATSRSRLAGSNGELFF